This entry concerns a single T cell receptor (beta chain). Its antigen remains unidentified. This sample is part of a study of cytomegalovirus exposure and HLA in healthy donors. Study-wide background: A later analysis reported the same platform for the roughly 120 validation repertoires and the 666 first-cohort repertoires.

In germline, CDR1 is SGHRS, CDR2 YFSETQ. The CDR3 is made up of 15 amino acids. The trim removed 5 bases at V and 9 bases at J, leaving 12 bases unmatched. Method: immunoSEQ multiplex PCR; TCRdb's copy keeps in-frame clones and lacks some. The table includes approximately 190,000 clones, roughly 88% detected once. Donors were drawn from the approximately 130-subject validation cohort, separate from the approximately 670-subject first cohort. Study-level points and caveats: A list of more than 150 TCR beta chains associated with cytomegalovirus was given.

The receptor was derived from a woman in her thirties in good health and CMV-seropositive. Sample: PBMCs. The V call is TRBV5-1, the J call TRBJ2-5, with TRBD2 matching 11 bases. The CDR3 loop is CASRTGTSGSVAQYF. As DNA, the CDR3 is TGCGCCAGCAGAACCGGGACTAGCGGATCAGTGGCCCAGTACTTC.